This T cell receptor (beta chain) came from a study of radiotherapy plus CTLA-4 blockade in lung cancer. Study-wide results and limits: In blood, after radiotherapy plus ipilimumab, tumor-derived TCR clones expanded.

This CDR3 has 16 residues. Germline-derived CDR1 and CDR2 are MNHNS and SASEGT. The germline V and J ends were trimmed by 2 bases and 3 bases, with 16 bases remaining between them. To note about this clone: Antigen unknown.

TCRdb's table, derived via immunoSEQ multiplex PCR, lists solely in-frame clones and lacks some. The table shows roughly 50,000 clones, with roughly 84% occurring only once. The receptor was isolated from a human donor with non-small cell lung cancer whose response to radiotherapy plus ipilimumab could not be evaluated. This chain joins TRBV6-1 and TRBJ1-1; D is possibly TRBD1 (5 bases). The sample was peripheral blood, taken from a patient treated with radiotherapy plus ipilimumab. CDR3 in amino acids: CASSEKKAGKDTEAFF. DNA of the CDR3: TGTGCCAGCAGTGAAAAGAAGGCAGGGAAGGACACTGAAGCTTTCTTT.